This is a list of T cell receptor beta chains from one sample in a study of blood T cell repertoires in COVID-19. Repertoires were generated with immunoSEQ multiplex PCR, while TCRdb's copy carries only in-frame clones and drops some. The table has over 150,000 clones, less than 90% seen once; the top ten hold about a fifth. Sequences were obtained from peripheral blood. These TCRs come from a man aged 65-85 years with active or convalescent COVID-19. Both conserved end residues are part of each CDR3. A D gene is named only where the DNA matches it firmly. The size field is filled for only some rows; it gives once, few, many or a size class.

clone_size: .
j_call: TRBJ2-2
d_call: .
v_call: TRBV6-6
cdr3_nt: TGTGCCAGCAGTTACTCTTCCTACACCGGGGAGCTGTTTTTT
cdr3_aa: CASSYSSYTGELFF

clone_size: .
j_call: TRBJ1-6
d_call: .
v_call: TRBV27
cdr3_nt: TGTGCCAGCAGTACGGAGACAGATGCACCCCTCCACTTT
cdr3_aa: CASSTETDAPLHF

clone_size: once
j_call: TRBJ1-1
d_call: .
v_call: TRBV29-1
cdr3_nt: TGCAGCGTTGATGCGGGGCCAGGCACTGAAGCTTTCTTT
cdr3_aa: CSVDAGPGTEAFF

clone_size: .
j_call: TRBJ2-1
d_call: TRBD2
v_call: TRBV4-3
cdr3_nt: TGCGCCAGCAGCCAAGATAGGACTAGCGGGGCTTACATTGAGCAGTTCTTC
cdr3_aa: CASSQDRTSGAYIEQFF

clone_size: .
j_call: TRBJ1-5
d_call: TRBD1
v_call: TRBV19
cdr3_nt: TGTGCCAGTAGTACCTCGACAGGGGCTAGCAATCAGCCCCAGCATTTT
cdr3_aa: CASSTSTGASNQPQHF

clone_size: .
j_call: TRBJ2-5
d_call: .
v_call: TRBV7-9
cdr3_nt: TGTGCCAGCGCCCCGGGGGTCGTGAGGGAGACCCAGTACTTC
cdr3_aa: CASAPGVVRETQYF

clone_size: .
j_call: TRBJ2-7
d_call: .
v_call: TRBV6-4
cdr3_nt: TGTGCCAGCAGTGATCCCCAGGGGCCAGACTCCTACGAGCAGTACTTC
cdr3_aa: CASSDPQGPDSYEQYF

clone_size: .
j_call: TRBJ2-7
d_call: .
v_call: TRBV6-2/TRBV6-3
cdr3_nt: TGTGCCAGCAGTTGGGACTTTTCCTACGAGCAGTACTTC
cdr3_aa: CASSWDFSYEQYF

clone_size: .
j_call: TRBJ1-1
d_call: .
v_call: TRBV6-5
cdr3_nt: TGTGCCAGCAGTTACGGGCGTGGGGCCACTGAAGCTTTCTTT
cdr3_aa: CASSYGRGATEAFF

clone_size: .
j_call: TRBJ2-1
d_call: .
v_call: TRBV9
cdr3_nt: TGTGCCAGCAGCGTGAGCTACCGGGACAACTACAATGAGCAGTTCTTC
cdr3_aa: CASSVSYRDNYNEQFF

clone_size: few
j_call: TRBJ1-2
d_call: .
v_call: TRBV10-3
cdr3_nt: TGTGCCATCAGTGAGAACCAGGGGACTAACTATGGCTACACCTTC
cdr3_aa: CAISENQGTNYGYTF

clone_size: .
j_call: TRBJ1-1
d_call: .
v_call: TRBV28
cdr3_nt: TGTGCCAGCAGTCCAAGCCTTGGAGGGTTCACTGAAGCTTTCTTT
cdr3_aa: CASSPSLGGFTEAFF